This note documents a single T cell receptor (beta chain) sequence. Its antigen is unidentified. This sample was taken from a study of graft-versus-host responses after intestinal transplantation. Turning to the study itself: All recipients got anti-thymocyte globulin induction, then tacrolimus and steroids for 2 to 4 years.

Trimming left V 4 bases short and J 6 bases short, with 18 bases between. The CDR3 sequence is 15 residues long. CDR1 ENHRY and CDR2 SYGVKD come from the germline V gene. Study results and limitations: Where graft-donor T cell macrochimerism was present, patients had high graft-versus-host to host-versus-graft clonal ratios in allografts. Analysis identified GvH clones in recipient marrow, with some appearing first in ileum or blood.

TCRdb keeps only in-frame clones here, not all; method: immunoSEQ multiplex PCR. The sample lists under 100,000 clones; approximately 90% were seen once. This sequence was found in a human patient who received an intestinal transplant, so some T cells may come from the graft donor. This chain joins TRBV10-3 and TRBJ1-2; weak D call: TRBD1 (6 bases). The sample was PBMCs, taken roughly 410 days after intestinal transplant. The CDR3 loop is CAISVSGVPGDGYTF. The DNA for the CDR3 is TGTGCCATCAGTGTGTCCGGGGTCCCAGGGGATGGCTACACCTTC.